This entry lists 31 T cell receptor beta chains sequenced from one sample in a study of shared clonotypes between healthy human individuals. Sequencing was performed with immunoSEQ multiplex PCR; in TCRdb, only in-frame clones are kept and a portion is missing. The data show hundreds of thousands of clones, roughly 79% seen once. The sample was PBMCs. Receptors were obtained from a woman aged 40 to 50 in good health. Some clones in this sample may be carry-over from other donors' samples.

This chain joins TRBV2 and TRBJ2-7; the match to TRBD1 covers 9 bases. V lost 7 bases and J lost 2; bases outside the gene matches: 9. Germline CDR1 SNHLY, CDR2 FYNNEI. The CDR3 runs to 15 residues. CDR3 sequence (DNA): TGTGCCAGCAACGACCGGACAGGGGCCGCCTACGAGCAGTACTTC. Protein: CASNDRTGAAYEQYF.

The chain employs TRBV11-2 and TRBJ1-6; D call uncertain. CDR1 is SGHAT, CDR2 FQNNGV, per germline. The V end was cut by 3 bases, the J end by 5 bases, with 8 bases between. The CDR3 extends over 14 amino acids. The DNA of the CDR3 is TGTGCCAGCAGCTTCTCCGGGGATAATTCACCCCTCCACTTT. Amino acids: CASSFSGDNSPLHF.

The chain carries TRBV4-2 and TRBJ2-7; D is undetermined. CDR1 and CDR2 (germline): LGHNA, YNFKEQ. The V gene lost 4 bases and the J gene lost 3 bases, with 10 bases spanning the gap. The CDR3 extends over 13 amino acids. CDR3 sequence reads: CASSPTPGYEQYF. In nucleotides, the CDR3 is TGTGCCAGCAGCCCAACGCCGGGCTACGAGCAGTACTTC.

This chain links TRBV7-2 with TRBJ2-1; 9 bases align to TRBD2. V shed 5 bases and J 4 bases; nucleotides not matched to a gene: 6. This CDR3 has 15 amino acids. The germline V gene encodes CDR1 SGHTA and CDR2 FQGNSA. The CDR3 DNA reads as TGTGCCAGCAGCGTGACTAGCGGAGCATACAATGAGCAGTTCTTC. Its protein is CASSVTSGAYNEQFF.

The chain carries TRBV21-1 and TRBJ1-5. TRBV21-1 is noted as a pseudogene. This CDR3 spans 16 amino acids. CDR3 DNA sequence: TGTGCCAGCAGCCAAGCGGGTAGCTATAGCAATCAGCCCCAGCATTTT. Amino acids: CASSQAGSYSNQPQHF.

V is TRBV7-2 and J is TRBJ1-4, with 8 nucleotides matching TRBD1. The V gene end was trimmed by 4 bases and the J gene end by 8 bases; junction bases not matched to a gene: 9. The CDR3 has 15 amino acids. Germline V gene data show CDR1 as SGHTA and CDR2 as FQGNSA. The CDR3 protein is CASSSGGAGWEKLFF. The CDR3 region has the DNA TGTGCCAGCAGCTCAGGGGGCGCGGGTTGGGAAAAACTGTTTTTT.

The genes are TRBV28 and TRBJ1-6; weak D call: TRBD1 (5 bases). V lost 11 bases to trimming and J lost 6 bases, with 11 bases between them. Per germline, CDR1 MDHEN and CDR2 SYDVKM. The CDR3 runs to 12 residues. The CDR3 is CACWDSNSPLHF. Written as DNA, the CDR3 is TGTGCCTGCTGGGACTCTAATTCACCCCTCCACTTT. Full variable domain (outside the CDR3, taken from reference TRBV28 and TRBJ1-6): DVKVTQSSRYLVKRTGEKVFLECVQDMDHENMFWYRQDPGLGLRLIYFSYDVKMKEKGDIPEGYSVSREKKERFSLILESASTNQTSMYLCACWDSNSPLHFGNGTRLTVT.

There are a few counts of this clone. Possible read error: a much larger clone is one base away. This chain connects TRBV5-4 to TRBJ2-2; D might be TRBD2 (5 bases). There are 16 residues in the CDR3. Germline V gene sequence: CDR1 SGHNT, CDR2 YYREEE (reference sequence). The germline V and J ends were trimmed by 2 bases and 4 bases, with 15 bases remaining between them. CDR3 residues: CASSFDARRSTGELFF. CDR3 DNA: TGTGCCAGCAGCTTTGACGCTAGGAGGAGCACCGGGGAGCTGTTTTTT. The variable domain in full, completed from reference TRBV5-4 and TRBJ2-2, reads ETGVTQSPTHLIKTRGQQVTLRCSSQSGHNTVSWYQQALGQGPQFIFQYYREEENGRGNFPPRFSGLQFPNYSSELNVNALELDDSALYLCASSFDARRSTGELFFGEGSRLTVL.

The chain couples TRBV25-1 to TRBJ1-3; D is uncertain. V shed 5 bases and J shed 0 bases, with 11 bases lying between them. This CDR3 is 15 amino acids long. The germline gives CDR1 MGHDK, CDR2 SYGVNS. In nucleotides, the CDR3 is TGTGCCAGCAGTCCATCGTTGCTCTCTGGAAACACCATATATTTT. Residues: CASSPSLLSGNTIYF.

This chain joins TRBV2 and TRBJ2-3; D is unclear. Per germline, CDR1 SNHLY and CDR2 FYNNEI. Trimming took off 6 bases at V and 0 bases at J, with 13 bases between the two ends. CDR3 size: 15 residues. The CDR3: CASSRWSSSTDTQYF. The CDR3 DNA reads TGTGCCAGCAGCCGATGGAGCTCTAGCACAGATACGCAGTATTTT.

Comment on this clone: Other DNA sequences of this sample code for an identical CDR3. The V gene is TRBV7-2, the J gene TRBJ1-5; D perhaps matches TRBD1 (5 bases). This CDR3 spans 12 amino acids. Germline V gene sequence: CDR1 SGHTA, CDR2 FQGNSA. The V and J ends lost 6 bases and 7 bases respectively, with 10 bases between them. CDR3 sequence: CASSSSGQPQHF. CDR3 DNA sequence: TGTGCCAGCAGTTCCTCAGGGCAGCCCCAGCATTTT.

The J gene is TRBJ1-6, the V gene TRBV10-1; 7 bases are a match to TRBD1. The junction had 16 bases not matched to a gene; V was cut back by 7 bases and J by 13 bases. Germline values: CDR1 WNHNN, CDR2 SYGVQD (reference sequence). CDR3 size: 15 residues. The CDR3 DNA reads TGCGCCAGCATCTCACTCTGGACAGGCCAAGATCCCCTCCACTTT. It is translated as CASISLWTGQDPLHF.

This clone showed up just once. V is TRBV10-3 and J is TRBJ1-1, with D tentatively TRBD1 (6 bases). V was clipped by 4 bases and J by 3 bases, with 12 bases between them. CDR1 is ENHRY and CDR2 is SYGVKD in the germline V gene. The CDR3 consists of 14 residues. In nucleotides, the CDR3 is TGTGCCATCAGTGTGGCAGGGGCCGACACTGAAGCTTTCTTT. This sequence encodes CAISVAGADTEAFF.

Concerning this clone: Other DNA sequences of this sample code for an identical CDR3. The rearrangement links TRBV18 to TRBJ1-2; TRBD1 is a possible D gene (5 bases). The V end lost 3 bases, the J end lost 3 bases, and 8 bases lay between the germline ends. The V gene's germline CDR1 is KGHSH and CDR2 LQKENI. The CDR3 totals 13 residues. DNA for the CDR3: TGTGCCAGCTCACCCGGGGGGGACTATGGCTACACCTTC. Amino acids: CASSPGGDYGYTF.

The V gene is TRBV5-1, the J gene TRBJ2-7; TRBD1 agrees at 8 bases. The CDR3 has 14 amino acids. Germline assignment: CDR1 SGHRS and CDR2 YFSETQ. Trimming removed 0 bases from V and 3 bases from J; junction bases left unmatched: 2. The CDR3 loop reads CASSLGQGRYEQYF. DNA of the CDR3: TGCGCCAGCAGCTTGGGACAGGGGCGCTACGAGCAGTACTTC.

The rearrangement uses TRBV19 and TRBJ2-7; TRBD2 aligns across 7 bases. The CDR3 extends over 15 amino acids. The V gene end was trimmed by 7 bases and the J gene end by 3 bases; junction bases not matched to a gene: 12. Germline values: CDR1 LNHDA, CDR2 SQIVND (reference sequence). The CDR3 DNA is TGTGCCAGTACCCCGGGGAGCGGGACTTTCTACGAGCAGTACTTC. Amino acids: CASTPGSGTFYEQYF.

The rearrangement links TRBV7-9 to TRBJ2-1; D is unresolved. Germline V gene lookup returns CDR1 SEHNR and CDR2 FQNEAQ (reference sequence). Trimming cost V 7 bases and J 5 bases, with 3 bases left between them. The CDR3 runs to 10 residues. CDR3 DNA sequence: TGTGCCAGCACGGACAATGAGCAGTTCTTC. It codes for CASTDNEQFF.

The genes are TRBV7-9 and TRBJ1-5; D is undetermined. The CDR3 has 13 amino acids. Germline-derived CDR1 and CDR2 are SEHNR and FQNEAQ (reference sequence). Trimming cost V 3 bases and J 3 bases, with 6 bases left between them. The CDR3 here is CASSFGPNQPQHF. CDR3 nucleotide sequence: TGTGCCAGCAGCTTCGGGCCCAATCAGCCCCAGCATTTT.

This clone was seen just once. The rearrangement links TRBV7-2 to TRBJ1-2; no clear D gene. V shed 4 bases and J shed 2 bases, with 8 bases lying between them. Germline V gene data show CDR1 as SGHTA and CDR2 as FQGNSA. This CDR3 has 13 residues. The CDR3 nucleotides are TGTGCCAGCAGCTCAGCTGTAAACTATGGCTACACCTTC. Protein product: CASSSAVNYGYTF.

This chain joins TRBV30 and TRBJ1-5; tentatively, D is TRBD1 (6 bases). The CDR3 extends over 13 amino acids. Germline V gene lookup returns CDR1 GTSNPN and CDR2 SVGIG (reference sequence). Trimming removed 2 bases from V and 7 bases from J, with 12 bases in between. Here the CDR3 DNA reads TGTGCCTGGAGTTCACAGGGAGGCCAGCCCCAGCATTTT. Translated: CAWSSQGGQPQHF.

This clone was detected many times. Other DNA sequences in this specimen translate into the identical CDR3. The chain uses TRBV10-3 and TRBJ2-7; D unresolved. The V end was cut by 3 bases, the J end by 4 bases, with 4 bases between. This CDR3 has 11 residues. Germline V gene sequence: CDR1 ENHRY, CDR2 SYGVKD. The CDR3 protein is CAISEGYEQYF. The CDR3 nucleotides read TGTGCCATCAGTGAAGGGTACGAGCAGTACTTC.

The chain couples TRBV29-1 to TRBJ1-1; D gene uncertain. V was clipped by 6 bases and J by 4 bases, with 15 bases between them. Looked up from germline, CDR1 is SQVTM and CDR2 is ANQGSEA. The CDR3 covers 13 residues. CDR3 sequence (DNA): TGCAGCGTACCTACCGACTGGGGCACTGAAGCTTTCTTT. Residues: CSVPTDWGTEAFF.

This sequence joins TRBV28 and TRBJ2-2; 9 bases map to TRBD1. Germline values: CDR1 MDHEN, CDR2 SYDVKM. With V trimmed by 6 bases and J by 6 bases, 11 bases remained unmatched. The CDR3 length is 16 residues. The CDR3 nucleotides are TGTGCCAGCAGCCCCTCGGGACAGGGTGGTCCCGGGGAGCTGTTTTTT. This encodes CASSPSGQGGPGELFF. Combining the CDR3 with reference TRBV28 and TRBJ2-2 gives the whole variable domain DVKVTQSSRYLVKRTGEKVFLECVQDMDHENMFWYRQDPGLGLRLIYFSYDVKMKEKGDIPEGYSVSREKKERFSLILESASTNQTSMYLCASSPSGQGGPGELFFGEGSRLTVL.

This chain joins TRBV27 and TRBJ2-2; D is unresolved. CDR1 MNHEY and CDR2 SMNVEV come from the germline V gene (reference sequence). The V gene lost 1 base and the J gene lost 6 bases, with 9 bases spanning the gap. The length of the CDR3 is 14 residues. The CDR3 region has the DNA TGTGCCAGCAGTTTATATCCCGCCCCCGGGGAGCTGTTTTTT. It translates to CASSLYPAPGELFF.

J is TRBJ2-2 and V is TRBV28, with 14 bases that match TRBD2. Germline assignment: CDR1 MDHEN and CDR2 SYDVKM. J was trimmed by 4 bases and V by 5 bases; bases with no gene match: 3. The CDR3 runs to 16 residues. The CDR3 region is CASSIGTSGSTGELFF. The CDR3 DNA reads TGTGCCAGCAGTATCGGGACTAGCGGGAGCACCGGGGAGCTGTTTTTT.

J is TRBJ2-1 and V is TRBV7-2; maybe TRBD2 (6 bases). Per germline, CDR1 SGHTA and CDR2 FQGNSA. Trimming removed 8 bases at V and 4 bases at J, with 15 bases between. The CDR3 covers 14 residues. CDR3 region: CASWGGMGYNEQFF. As DNA, the CDR3 is TGTGCCAGCTGGGGCGGGATGGGGTACAATGAGCAGTTCTTC. The full variable domain, with the rest looked up from reference TRBV7-2 and TRBJ2-1, is GAGVSQSPSNKVTEKGKDVELRCDPISGHTALYWYRQSLGQGLEFLIYFQGNSAPDKSGLPSDRFSAERTGGSVSTLTIQRTQQEDSAVYLCASWGGMGYNEQFFGPGTRLTVL.

This chain joins TRBV5-5 and TRBJ1-2, with a possible D match to TRBD1 (6 bases). The V end lost 4 bases, the J end lost 2 bases, and 12 bases lay between the germline ends. CDR1 SGHKS and CDR2 YYEKEE come from the germline V gene (reference sequence). CDR3 length: 14 residues. The CDR3: CASSRETGNYGYTF. For the CDR3, the DNA is TGTGCCAGCAGCAGGGAAACAGGGAACTATGGCTACACCTTC.

The gene calls are TRBV7-3 and TRBJ2-1, with 7 nucleotides matching TRBD2. The CDR3 covers 16 residues. Per germline, CDR1 SGHTA and CDR2 FQGTGA. V shed 2 bases, J shed 2 bases, and the junction held 6 bases outside the gene matches. The CDR3 protein is CASSLAGADAYNEQFF. CDR3 DNA sequence: TGTGCCAGCAGCTTAGCGGGAGCTGACGCCTACAATGAGCAGTTCTTC. Together with reference TRBV7-3 and TRBJ2-1, the CDR3 gives the full variable domain: GAGVSQTPSNKVTEKGKYVELRCDPISGHTALYWYRQSLGQGPEFLIYFQGTGAADDSGLPNDRFFAVRPEGSVSTLKIQRTERGDSAVYLCASSLAGADAYNEQFFGPGTRLTVL.

The V gene is TRBV30, the J gene TRBJ1-5; 7 bases are a match to TRBD1. Germline V gene lookup returns CDR1 GTSNPN and CDR2 SVGIG (reference sequence). There are 14 residues in the CDR3. The V gene end was trimmed by 5 bases and the J gene end by 0 bases; junction bases not matched to a gene: 4. The DNA for the CDR3 is TGTGCCTGGGGGGGGACAGTTAGCAATCAGCCCCAGCATTTT. Its protein is CAWGGTVSNQPQHF.

The chain combines TRBV2 with TRBJ1-1, with D perhaps TRBD1 (5 bases). Trimming removed 6 bases from V and 5 bases from J, with 16 bases in between. The CDR3 consists of 14 residues. Per the germline V gene, CDR1 is SNHLY and CDR2 is FYNNEI. The CDR3 loop is CASRWGDRVTEAFF. CDR3 DNA: TGTGCCAGCAGATGGGGGGATAGGGTGACTGAAGCTTTCTTT.

The V and J genes are TRBV5-1 and TRBJ1-1, with TRBD1 matching 7 bases. The CDR3 extends over 14 amino acids. Trimming took 3 bases from V and 1 from J; bases not matched to a gene: 3. The V gene's germline CDR1 is SGHRS and CDR2 YFSETQ. The CDR3 DNA reads TGCGCCAGCAGCTGGGGACAGAGGAACACTGAAGCTTTCTTT. Residues: CASSWGQRNTEAFF.